Below, one T cell receptor beta chain is given with its context. Its specificity is unknown. The record originates from a study of T-cell reconstitution after alpha-beta-depleted transplantation in children. The CDR3 runs to 14 residues. Losses at the gene ends were 7 bases for V and 4 bases for J; bases not matched to a gene: 6. Germline V gene lookup returns CDR1 SGHAT and CDR2 FQDESV (reference sequence). Broader study findings: Surviving recipient cells, namely T cells and thymic progenitors, were the source of high day-60 TCRbeta diversity in some patients. T-cell counts and diversity at one year following transplant were attributed mainly to newly produced T cells. Alpha-beta T cells about two months after transplant reportedly derived from several hundred expanded graft clones.

A library of TCRbeta sequences, prepared with unique molecular identifiers, was generated. TCRdb called the PCR reads again in MiXCR, with one record for every CDR3 protein. The sample has a few hundred thousand distinct CDR3 sequences; about a quarter are singletons. The rearrangement joins TRBV11-1 to TRBJ2-2, with TRBD1 matching over 7 bases. Material: PBMCs, obtained before TCRalphabeta/CD19-depleted stem cell transplant. The clonotype was recovered from a boy under three years old with Wiskott-Aldrich syndrome, due to receive a stem cell transplant. The CDR3: CASNRDSFTGELFF. The CDR3 nucleotides are TGTGCCAGCAACAGGGACAGCTTCACCGGGGAGCTGTTTTTT.